One sample yielded the 32 T cell receptor beta chains listed below, sequenced in a study of blood T cells in healthy people across ages. PCR was performed a second time for about 7 to 12 cycles using a sample-barcoded 5' primer and a J-beta primer mix. Each CDR3 protein is one row after TCRdb ran MiXCR on the 5' RACE reads. Of 800,000 to 900,000 distinct CDR3 sequences in the sample, about 62% were seen once. The specimen sequenced was blood. These receptors were obtained from a man aged 30-40 years in good health.

V and J are TRBV9 and TRBJ1-1; D call uncertain. This CDR3 is 13 amino acids long. Germline V lookup: CDR1 SGDLS, CDR2 YYNGEE. V lost 4 bases and J lost 6, with 13 bases in between. The CDR3, as DNA: TGTGCCAGCAGCCCCCGCGGGGTGTCTGAAGCTTTCTTT. Translated: CASSPRGVSEAFF.

The chain couples TRBV7-3 to TRBJ1-5, with D possibly TRBD1 on 5 matching bases. Germline CDR1 SGHTA, CDR2 FQGTGA. The V end lost 4 bases, the J end lost 10 bases, and 14 bases lay between the germline ends. The CDR3 has 13 amino acids. CDR3 nucleotides: TGTGCCAGCAGCTCCTCCCGAGGGGAACCCCAGCATTTT. Translated, it gives CASSSSRGEPQHF.

This clonotype came up once. The junction departs from germline at one end; a sequencing error may be responsible. This chain uses TRBV27 with TRBJ2-7; tentative D call: TRBD2 (6 bases). Germline loops: CDR1 MNHEY, CDR2 SMNVEV (reference sequence). The CDR3 has 12 amino acids. CDR3 loop: CASSPEGYGQYF. In nucleotides, the CDR3 is TGTGCCAGCAGTCCGGAGGGGTACGGGCAGTACTTC.

On this clonotype itself: The junction differs from germline at one of its ends, possibly a read error. The chain employs TRBV3-1 and TRBJ2-1; TRBD2 is a possible D gene (6 bases). The CDR3 covers 14 residues. The germline gives CDR1 LGHDT, CDR2 YNNKEL (reference sequence). CDR3 in amino acids: CASSPRDSYDEQFF. The CDR3 DNA sequence: TGCGCCAGCAGCCCCCGGGACTCTTACGATGAGCAGTTCTTC.

This clonotype has just a few counts. The CDR3, as DNA: TGTGCCATCACTTCAGGGGATGTTAACTATGGCTACACCTTC. This codes for CAITSGDVNYGYTF. The chain couples TRBV10-3 to TRBJ1-2; a possible D gene is TRBD1 (6 bases). The CDR3 length is 14 residues. The V gene's germline CDR1 is ENHRY and CDR2 SYGVKD. The ends were cut back, 7 bases at V and 1 base at J, with 13 bases in the middle.

The chain uses TRBV7-8 and TRBJ1-5; D gene unclear. Per germline, CDR1 SGHVS and CDR2 FQNEAQ. Trimming removed 5 bases from V and 0 bases from J, with 17 bases in between. The CDR3 consists of 17 residues. The CDR3 DNA sequence: TGTGCCAGCAGCCCAAGCCCGGAATCCTATAGCAATCAGCCCCAGCATTTT. This sequence encodes CASSPSPESYSNQPQHF.

This chain links TRBV20-1 with TRBJ2-6; TRBD2 matches at 8 bases. Trimming cost V 4 bases and J 4 bases; bases outside gene matches: 15. CDR3 length: 18 amino acids. Germline values: CDR1 DFQATT, CDR2 SNEGSKA (reference sequence). The CDR3 reads CSAKDTTRGGSGANVLTF. The CDR3 DNA sequence: TGCAGTGCTAAGGACACCACTCGCGGGGGGAGCGGGGCCAACGTCCTGACTTTC.

V gene TRBV27 combines with J gene TRBJ2-1; tentatively, D is TRBD2 (6 bases). With 5 bases removed from V and 8 bases from J, the gap between germline ends came to 19 bases. The CDR3 is 15 amino acids. Germline CDR1 reads MNHEY; CDR2 reads SMNVEV (reference sequence). CDR3 residues: CASSGVGRGSYEQFF. CDR3 in DNA: TGTGCCAGCAGTGGGGTCGGGAGAGGTTCCTATGAGCAGTTCTTC.

The V gene is TRBV27, the J gene TRBJ1-5; D is perhaps TRBD1 (5 bases). Between the trimmed V and J ends, which lost 0 bases and 2 bases, there was a span of 8 bases. The CDR3 is made up of 15 amino acids. Germline assignment: CDR1 MNHEY and CDR2 SMNVEV (reference sequence). CDR3 in amino acids: CASSLSWGGNQPQHF. The CDR3 bases are TGTGCCAGCAGTTTATCGTGGGGGGGCAATCAGCCCCAGCATTTT.

The V and J genes are TRBV2 and TRBJ2-6; 7 bases align to TRBD1. Germline V CDR1 and CDR2: SNHLY, FYNNEI. This CDR3 has 18 amino acids. The ends lost 2 bases at V and 0 bases at J; junction bases unmatched: 7. In DNA form, the CDR3 reads TGTGCCAGCAGTGAAAGGCCAGGGGGTCTCTCTGGGGCCAACGTCCTGACTTTC. The encoded protein is CASSERPGGLSGANVLTF.

This chain uses TRBV3-1 with TRBJ2-1; D uncertain. Trimming pared 2 bases from V and 8 bases from J, leaving 4 bases between. This CDR3 region has 11 residues. CDR1 and CDR2 from the germline V gene are LGHDT and YNNKEL (reference sequence). Written as DNA, the CDR3 is TGTGCCAGCAGCCAATTGGATGAGCAGTTCTTC. Translated: CASSQLDEQFF.

This clonotype was seen just once. This CDR3 is CSATGEVSTDTQYF. The CDR3 DNA sequence: TGCAGTGCGACAGGGGAGGTGAGCACAGATACGCAGTATTTT. The chain couples TRBV20-1 to TRBJ2-3, with 8 bases matching TRBD1. There are 14 residues in the CDR3. Trimming cost V 6 bases and J 0 bases; bases outside gene matches: 5. Germline-derived CDR1 and CDR2 are DFQATT and SNEGSKA (reference sequence).

A word on this clonotype: Relative to the germline gene, one junction end is altered; a read error may explain this. The rearrangement joins TRBV5-1 to TRBJ2-3, with 9 bases lining up with TRBD1. The CDR3 contains 16 residues. Looked up from germline, CDR1 is SGHRS and CDR2 is YFSETQ. Here the CDR3 DNA reads TGCGCCGGCAGCTTGGCGACAGGGGGTTCGTCAGATACGCAGTATTTT. This gives the protein CAGSLATGGSSDTQYF.

The chain uses TRBV5-5 and TRBJ2-5; D possibly uses TRBD1 or TRBD2 (6 bases each). V was cut by 2 bases and J by 2 bases, with 13 bases left in between. This CDR3 spans 15 amino acids. CDR1 is SGHKS and CDR2 is YYEKEE in the germline V gene (reference sequence). As DNA, the CDR3 is TGTGCCAGCAGCTTCGATGGGGGGCTTCAAGAGACCCAGTACTTC. Protein sequence: CASSFDGGLQETQYF.

This clonotype was picked up many times. The chain is built from TRBV29-1 and TRBJ1-1; 10 positions agree with TRBD1. This CDR3 is 13 amino acids long. Unmatched junction bases numbered 4, after V lost 4 bases and J lost 5 bases. Germline V gene data show CDR1 as SQVTM and CDR2 as ANQGSEA. CDR3 region: CSVGQGARTEAFF. In DNA, the CDR3 is TGCAGCGTTGGACAGGGGGCGCGTACTGAAGCTTTCTTT.

This chain connects TRBV10-3 to TRBJ2-5; D assignment may be TRBD1 or TRBD2 (5 bases each). Trimming took off 2 bases at V and 5 bases at J, with 9 bases between the two ends. The CDR3 covers 13 residues. Germline V lookup: CDR1 ENHRY, CDR2 SYGVKD. CDR3 nucleotide sequence: TGTGCCATCAGTGAGGTAGAGGGGGAGACCCAGTACTTC. It encodes CAISEVEGETQYF.

The rearrangement links TRBV6-6 to TRBJ1-1, with a tentative D call TRBD1 (6 bases). In germline, CDR1 is MNHNY, CDR2 SVGAGI (reference sequence). The ends were cut back, 5 bases at V and 0 bases at J, with 10 bases in the middle. The CDR3 has 14 residues. The CDR3 sequence: CASSPDRMNTEAFF. In nucleotides, the CDR3 is TGTGCCAGCAGTCCCGACAGGATGAACACTGAAGCTTTCTTT.

The chain is built from TRBV3-1 and TRBJ1-1, with 8 nucleotides matching TRBD1. CDR1 and CDR2 from the germline V gene are LGHDT and YNNKEL (reference sequence). J gave up 5 bases and V 3 bases, and 5 bases lay outside the gene matches. The CDR3 runs to 14 residues. The CDR3 nucleotides read TGTGCCAGCAGCCAGGCAGGGGGCCGGACTGAAGCTTTCTTT. It codes for CASSQAGGRTEAFF.

The chain couples TRBV6-2 or TRBV6-3 to TRBJ2-7, with D unresolved. The CDR3 has 15 residues. The V and J ends lost 4 bases and 0 bases respectively, with 13 bases between them. Germline V gene data show CDR1 as MNHEY and CDR2 as SVGEGT. In DNA form, the CDR3 reads TGTGCCAGCAGTTCCGTGGCACTGAGCTCCTACGAGCAGTACTTC. It is translated as CASSSVALSSYEQYF.

A remark on this clonotype: Being one base from a much bigger clone, this may be a read error. The J gene is TRBJ2-1, the V gene TRBV7-2; a possible D gene is TRBD1 (6 bases). The CDR3 spans 13 residues. CDR1 is SGHTA, CDR2 FQGNSA, per germline. The germline V and J ends were trimmed by 4 bases and 5 bases, with 9 bases remaining between them. CDR3 coding DNA: TGTGCCAGCAGCTCCAACAGGGACAATGAGCAGTTCTTC. It is translated as CASSSNRDNEQFF.

The chain is built from TRBV7-9 and TRBJ1-1; D is perhaps TRBD1 (5 bases). CDR3 size: 14 residues. In germline, CDR1 is SEHNR, CDR2 FQNEAQ (reference sequence). V was clipped by 0 bases and J by 8 bases, with 13 bases between them. The CDR3 loop reads CASSLAGSGPEAFF. For the CDR3, the DNA is TGTGCCAGCAGCTTAGCGGGGTCGGGACCCGAAGCTTTCTTT.

The CDR3 sequence is CASSQDGAANYGYTF. The CDR3 DNA follows: TGTGCCAGCAGCCAAGACGGGGCCGCTAACTATGGCTACACCTTC. This chain links TRBV4-2 with TRBJ1-2; TRBD1 might be the D (5 bases). The length of the CDR3 is 15 residues. V shed 0 bases and J shed 0 bases, with 8 bases lying between them. Germline CDR1 reads LGHNA; CDR2 reads YNFKEQ.

In its sample, this clonotype was seen a few times. Germline is not matched at one junction end, which may reflect a read error. The genes are TRBV7-2 and TRBJ1-6; tentative D call: TRBD1 (5 bases). Germline V gives CDR1 SGHTA, CDR2 FQGNSA. This CDR3 spans 16 amino acids. CDR3: CASSLALAGNNSPLHF. The CDR3 DNA is TGTGCCAGCAGCCTAGCCTTGGCAGGGAATAATTCACCCCTCCACTTT.

The rearrangement joins TRBV7-2 to TRBJ1-4, with D possibly being TRBD1 (5 bases). CDR3 length equals 16 residues. Germline V gene data show CDR1 as SGHTA and CDR2 as FQGNSA. V lost 5 bases and J 5 bases, leaving 18 bases between the germline ends. For the CDR3, the DNA is TGTGCCAGCAGCCTCGGGACGATGGAGATGAATGAAAAACTGTTTTTT. This gives the protein CASSLGTMEMNEKLFF. Supplemented by reference TRBV7-2 and TRBJ1-4, the full variable domain reads GAGVSQSPSNKVTEKGKDVELRCDPISGHTALYWYRQSLGQGLEFLIYFQGNSAPDKSGLPSDRFSAERTGGSVSTLTIQRTQQEDSAVYLCASSLGTMEMNEKLFFGSGTQLSVL.

The CDR3 reads CASSFQNEQYF. In DNA, the CDR3 is TGTGCCAGCAGCTTCCAGAACGAGCAGTACTTC. J is TRBJ2-7 and V is TRBV7-9; no clear D. Looked up from germline, CDR1 is SEHNR and CDR2 is FQNEAQ (reference sequence). V was pared by 3 bases and J by 5 bases, with 5 bases between. The CDR3 sequence is 11 residues long.

The J gene is TRBJ2-7, the V gene TRBV14; D remains ambiguous. The J call may be faulty, since TRBJ2-5 better matches the DNA end. CDR3 size: 13 residues. Germline-derived CDR1 and CDR2 are SGHDN and FVKESK. The CDR3, as DNA: TGTGCCAGCAGCGTCACACGTACGGGGACCCAGTACTTC. Encoded protein: CASSVTRTGTQYF.

This chain joins TRBV5-1 and TRBJ2-1; the D call may be TRBD1 or TRBD2 (5 bases each). Deletions cut 4 bases from V and 2 bases from J, with 19 bases between. Germline CDR1 SGHRS, CDR2 YFSETQ. The CDR3 runs to 17 residues. The CDR3 sequence is CASSPEGTVGAYNEQFF. CDR3 DNA: TGCGCCAGCAGCCCCGAGGGGACGGTGGGGGCCTACAATGAGCAGTTCTTC.

This chain links TRBV24-1 with TRBJ2-1; D could derive from TRBD1 or TRBD2 (5 bases each). The CDR3 length is 15 residues. Germline CDR1 reads KGHDR; CDR2 reads SFDVKD. The V end lost 2 bases, the J end lost 6 bases, and 13 bases lay between the germline ends. In DNA, the CDR3 is TGTGCCACCAGTGATTACCGGGGCTCAGGCAATGAGCAGTTCTTC. Its protein product is CATSDYRGSGNEQFF.

The rearrangement links TRBV7-3 to TRBJ1-5; no clear D. V lost 0 bases, J lost 4 bases, and 13 bases lay in between. The CDR3 has 16 amino acids. Germline CDR1 is SGHTA and CDR2 is FQGTGA. CDR3 DNA sequence: TGTGCCAGCAGCTTAACGTTGGGCAGACTAAATCAGCCCCAGCATTTT. Protein sequence: CASSLTLGRLNQPQHF.

V gene TRBV3-1 combines with J gene TRBJ2-1; 11 bases match TRBD2. The germline CDR1 and CDR2 sequences are LGHDT and YNNKEL (reference sequence). Trimming at V came to 4 bases and at J to 5 bases, leaving 10 bases not matched to a gene. The CDR3 totals 17 residues. As DNA, the CDR3 is TGTGCCAGCAGCCCCGATCCGGGACTAGCGGTTGACAATGAGCAGTTCTTC. Translating gives CASSPDPGLAVDNEQFF.

J is TRBJ2-5 and V is TRBV29-1; D is uncertain. With 2 bases removed from V and 11 bases from J, the gap between germline ends came to 18 bases. This CDR3 contains 13 residues. The V gene's germline CDR1 is SQVTM and CDR2 ANQGSEA. Written as DNA, the CDR3 is TGCAGCGTTGAACTCTCCCTTGGGGATGAGCAGTACTTC. It translates to CSVELSLGDEQYF.

The chain combines TRBV9 with TRBJ1-5, with D unclear. The germline V and J ends were trimmed by 0 bases and 4 bases, with 11 bases remaining between them. The CDR3 consists of 15 residues. CDR1 is SGDLS, CDR2 YYNGEE, per germline. CDR3 nucleotide sequence: TGTGCCAGCAGCGTAGACGTTCATCAAAATCAGCCCCAGCATTTT. As protein: CASSVDVHQNQPQHF.